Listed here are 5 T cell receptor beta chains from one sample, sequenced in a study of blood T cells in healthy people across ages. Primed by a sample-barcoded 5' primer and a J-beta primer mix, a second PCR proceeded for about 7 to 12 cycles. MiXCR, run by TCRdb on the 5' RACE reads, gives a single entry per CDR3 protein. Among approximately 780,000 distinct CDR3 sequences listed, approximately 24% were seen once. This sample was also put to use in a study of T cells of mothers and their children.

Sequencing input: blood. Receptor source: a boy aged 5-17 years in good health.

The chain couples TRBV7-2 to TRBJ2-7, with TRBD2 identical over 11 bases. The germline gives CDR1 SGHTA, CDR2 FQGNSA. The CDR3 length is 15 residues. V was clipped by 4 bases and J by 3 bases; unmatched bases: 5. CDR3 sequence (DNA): TGTGCCAGCAGCTCCGTCGGACTAGCGGGCTACGAGCAGTACTTC. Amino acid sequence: CASSSVGLAGYEQYF.

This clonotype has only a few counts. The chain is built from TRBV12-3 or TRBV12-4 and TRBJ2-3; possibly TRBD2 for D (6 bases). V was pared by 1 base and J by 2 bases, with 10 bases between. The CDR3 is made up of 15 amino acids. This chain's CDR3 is CASSLEGTFTDTQYF. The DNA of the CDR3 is TGTGCCAGCAGTTTAGAAGGGACTTTCACAGATACGCAGTATTTT.

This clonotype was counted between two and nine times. The CDR3 DNA reads TGTGCCAGCAGCTTTGCCATAGGGTCTATTTCCTACGAGCAGTACTTC. Translating it yields CASSFAIGSISYEQYF. This chain links TRBV7-2 with TRBJ2-5; D uncertain. Judging by the DNA end, TRBJ2-7 fits better; the J call may be wrong. The CDR3 spans 16 residues. Germline V gene sequence: CDR1 SGHTA, CDR2 FQGNSA.

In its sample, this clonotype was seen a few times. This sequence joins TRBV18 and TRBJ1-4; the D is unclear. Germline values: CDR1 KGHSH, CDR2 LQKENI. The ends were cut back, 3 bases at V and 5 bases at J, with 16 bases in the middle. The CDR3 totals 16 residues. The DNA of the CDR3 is TGTGCCAGCTCACCCCGCAGCGGGCCCTTAAATGAAAAACTGTTTTTT. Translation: CASSPRSGPLNEKLFF. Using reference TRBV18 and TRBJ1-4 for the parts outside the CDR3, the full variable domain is NAGVMQNPRHLVRRRGQEARLRCSPMKGHSHVYWYRQLPEEGLKFMVYLQKENIIDESGMPKERFSAEFPKEGPSILRIQQVVRGDSAAYFCASSPRSGPLNEKLFFGSGTQLSVL.

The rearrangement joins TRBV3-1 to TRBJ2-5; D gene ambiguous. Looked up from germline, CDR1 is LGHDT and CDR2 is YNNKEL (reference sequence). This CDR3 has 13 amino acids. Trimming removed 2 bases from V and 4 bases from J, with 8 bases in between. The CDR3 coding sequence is TGTGCCAGCAGCCAATACAGCTTAGAGACCCAGTACTTC. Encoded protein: CASSQYSLETQYF.